This T cell receptor (beta chain) was identified during a study of OX40 agonist ivuxolimab in advanced cancers. Study summary: Those treated in dose escalation had hepatocellular carcinoma, melanoma, renal cell cancer or head and neck cancer. Participants averaged around 60 years of age (range roughly 23 to 79) and were roughly 80% male. Study results and limitations: By week 6 at 0.1 to 3.0 mg/kg, blood CD4+ and CD8+ T cells had expanded clonally. Averaging showed that CD8+ T cells had more expanded clones than CD4+ did.

The CDR3 totals 14 residues. CDR1 is MNHEY, CDR2 SVGAGI, per germline. V lost 7 bases, J lost 3 bases, and 14 bases lay in between. The repertoire was sequenced with immunoSEQ multiplex PCR; TCRdb's copy has only in-frame clones and lacks some. Of under 95,000 clones in the sample, nearly 95% were seen once. Concerning this clone: Its specificity is not known.

The clonotype was recovered from an adult with an advanced solid tumor such as melanoma, head and neck, liver or kidney cancer. This rearrangement joins TRBV6-5 to TRBJ2-3; perhaps D is TRBD1 or TRBD2 (6 bases each). Sequences were derived from CD4+ or CD8+ T cells sorted from blood, sampled in a trial of the OX40 agonist ivuxolimab. CDR3 region: CASNLRGGTDTQYF. CDR3 DNA sequence: TGTGCCAGCAATCTCAGGGGAGGTACAGATACGCAGTATTTT.